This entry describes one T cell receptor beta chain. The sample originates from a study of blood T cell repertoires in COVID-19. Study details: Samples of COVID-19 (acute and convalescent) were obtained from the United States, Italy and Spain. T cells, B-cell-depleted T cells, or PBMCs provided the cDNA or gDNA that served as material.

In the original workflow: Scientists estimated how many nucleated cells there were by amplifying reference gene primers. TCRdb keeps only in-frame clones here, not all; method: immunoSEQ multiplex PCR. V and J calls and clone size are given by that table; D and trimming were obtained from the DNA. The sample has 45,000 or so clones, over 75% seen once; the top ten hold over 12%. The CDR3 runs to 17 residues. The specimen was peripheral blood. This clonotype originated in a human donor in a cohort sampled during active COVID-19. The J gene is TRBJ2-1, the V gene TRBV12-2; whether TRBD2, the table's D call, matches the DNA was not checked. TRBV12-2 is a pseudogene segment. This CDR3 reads CASRLAPPSGTYNEQFF. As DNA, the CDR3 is TGTGCAAGTCGCTTGGCCCCCCCTAGCGGGACCTACAATGAGCAGTTCTTC.